This T cell receptor (beta chain) derives from a study of T cell responses to AZD1222 COVID-19 vaccine. Points from the study as a whole: The study found Spike-specific TCR breadth and depth rose after two AZD1222 doses. Nearly half of spike-specific TCRs reportedly go after variant regions that carry no mutations.

Pooling of second doses given at about 4 or about 12 weeks was done. Profiled with immunoSEQ multiplex PCR; TCRdb holds only in-frame clones, not every one. The repertoire has about 150,000 clones, roughly 84% of them found once; the top ten carry 5% to 5.5%. The CDR3 sequence is 15 residues long. In germline, CDR1 is SNHLY, CDR2 FYNNEI. V was shortened by 6 bases and J by 1 base, with 15 bases between the two germline ends. A remark on this clone: Its antigen is as yet unknown.

Sequencing used peripheral blood, obtained 28 days after the second AZD1222 dose. This receptor was taken from an adult who received the AZD1222 COVID-19 vaccine. V and J are TRBV2 and TRBJ1-1; D may be TRBD1 (5 bases). The CDR3 here is CASRTEMGGNTEAFF. In DNA, the CDR3 is TGTGCCAGCAGGACCGAAATGGGGGGGAACACTGAAGCTTTCTTT.